The rows below give T cell receptor beta chains drawn from one sample of a study of lymphopenia after photon versus proton radiotherapy. Sequenced by immunoSEQ multiplex PCR; TCRdb stores in-frame clones only, minus some. The sample yields approximately 4,900 clones, approximately 88% seen once. The source was peripheral blood, collected from a patient treated with photon-based radiotherapy. The receptors were gathered from an elderly man with cholangiocarcinoma. The CDR3 runs from the conserved cysteine through the conserved F or W. Each record gives: clone size, D gene, V gene, J gene, CDR3 protein, CDR3 DNA. D genes are given only for firm matches. Not every row has a clone size; where given, it reads once, few, many or a size class.

size: -; D: -; V: TRBV6-5; J: TRBJ1-5; CDR3: CASSYSPRGDQPQHF; DNA: TGTGCCAGCAGTTACTCTCCCAGGGGAGATCAGCCCCAGCATTTT
size: -; D: -; V: TRBV7-6; J: TRBJ1-4; CDR3: CASSLRGGDEKLFF; DNA: TGTGCCAGCAGCTTAAGGGGGGGGGATGAAAAACTGTTTTTT
size: -; D: -; V: TRBV9; J: TRBJ2-2; CDR3: CASSQRDTGELFF; DNA: TGTGCCAGCAGTCAAAGGGACACCGGGGAGCTGTTTTTT
size: -; D: TRBD1; V: TRBV14; J: TRBJ2-1; CDR3: CASSRRTGFLWEQFF; DNA: TGTGCCAGCAGCCGGCGGACAGGGTTTCTCTGGGAGCAGTTCTTC
size: -; D: -; V: TRBV5-1; J: TRBJ2-7; CDR3: CASSPGQTFYEQYF; DNA: TGCGCCAGCAGCCCGGGGCAGACCTTTTACGAGCAGTACTTC
size: large; D: -; V: TRBV7-2; J: TRBJ1-5; CDR3: CASTTGTAQPQHF; DNA: TGTGCCAGCACCACCGGGACGGCACAGCCCCAGCATTTT
size: -; D: TRBD1; V: TRBV19; J: TRBJ2-7; CDR3: CATTTTGWDEQYF; DNA: TGTGCCACCACTACGACAGGGTGGGACGAGCAGTACTTC
size: -; D: -; V: TRBV25-1; J: TRBJ2-7; CDR3: CASSQSQDGAYEQYF; DNA: TGTGCCAGCAGTCAGAGCCAGGACGGGGCCTACGAGCAGTACTTC
size: once; D: -; V: TRBV5-6; J: TRBJ1-2; CDR3: CASSLGTPGRDYGYTF; DNA: TGTGCCAGCAGCTTAGGGACTCCAGGGCGGGACTATGGCTACACCTTC
size: -; D: TRBD1; V: TRBV2; J: TRBJ1-2; CDR3: CASSEEGAQSYTF; DNA: TGTGCCAGCAGTGAAGAGGGGGCGCAGAGCTACACCTTC
size: -; D: -; V: TRBV10-1; J: TRBJ2-7; CDR3: CASRTGVSYEQYF; DNA: TGCGCCAGCAGGACCGGGGTGAGCTACGAGCAGTACTTC
size: -; D: -; V: TRBV7-3; J: TRBJ1-1; CDR3: CASSLGPSPTEAFF; DNA: TGTGCCAGCAGCTTGGGACCTAGCCCTACTGAAGCTTTCTTT
size: once; D: TRBD2; V: TRBV10-2; J: TRBJ2-5; CDR3: CASRSGLAGGETQYF; DNA: TGCGCCAGCCGATCGGGACTAGCGGGCGGAGAGACCCAGTACTTC
size: -; D: -; V: TRBV7-8; J: TRBJ1-1; CDR3: CASSYSGNTEAFF; DNA: TGTGCCAGCAGCTATTCGGGGAACACTGAAGCTTTCTTT
size: -; D: -; V: TRBV7-7; J: TRBJ2-6; CDR3: CASSQKGVPQSRANVLTF; DNA: TGTGCCAGCAGCCAGAAGGGAGTGCCACAAAGTCGGGCCAACGTCCTGACTTTC
size: -; D: TRBD1; V: TRBV19; J: TRBJ2-2; CDR3: CASRGTGHTGELFF; DNA: TGTGCCAGTAGGGGGACAGGGCACACCGGGGAGCTGTTTTTT
size: -; D: -; V: TRBV21-1; J: TRBJ2-3; CDR3: CASSKGANRVWGDTQYF; DNA: TGTGCCAGCAGCAAAGGTGCCAACAGGGTTTGGGGAGATACGCAGTATTTT
size: -; D: TRBD1; V: TRBV7-9; J: TRBJ1-1; CDR3: CASRRPGGQEAFF; DNA: TGTGCCAGCAGACGCCCCGGGGGACAGGAAGCTTTCTTT